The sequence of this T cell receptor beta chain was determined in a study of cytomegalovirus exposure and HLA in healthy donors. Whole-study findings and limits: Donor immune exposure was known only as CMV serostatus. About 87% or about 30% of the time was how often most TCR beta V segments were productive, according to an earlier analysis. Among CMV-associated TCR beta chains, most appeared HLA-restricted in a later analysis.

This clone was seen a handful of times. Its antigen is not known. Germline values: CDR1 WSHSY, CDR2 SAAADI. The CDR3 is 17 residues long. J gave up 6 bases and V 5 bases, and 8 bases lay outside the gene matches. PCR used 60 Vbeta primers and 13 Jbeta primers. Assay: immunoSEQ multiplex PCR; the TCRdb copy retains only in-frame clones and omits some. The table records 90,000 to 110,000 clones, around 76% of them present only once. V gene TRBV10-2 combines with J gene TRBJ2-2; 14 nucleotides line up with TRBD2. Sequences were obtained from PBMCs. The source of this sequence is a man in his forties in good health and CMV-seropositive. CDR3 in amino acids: CASSQTSGRAGAGELFF. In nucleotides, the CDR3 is TGCGCCAGCAGTCAGACTAGCGGGAGGGCCGGGGCCGGGGAGCTGTTTTTT.